A single sample gave rise to the 4 T cell receptor beta chains below, sequenced in a study of control samples from healthy donors and cancer patients. Sequencing was performed with immunoSEQ multiplex PCR; in TCRdb, only in-frame clones are kept and a portion is missing. In the table there are roughly 130,000 clones, roughly 90% of which are singletons. The sequenced material came from blood. Receptors were obtained from a man younger than 35 in good health.

The V call is TRBV5-5, the J call TRBJ2-1; TRBD2 agrees at 11 bases. The CDR3 consists of 16 residues. After removal of 1 base from V and 2 bases from J, the junction contained 2 bases not matched to a gene. CDR1 and CDR2 from the germline V gene are SGHKS and YYEKEE (reference sequence). The CDR3 spells CASSLLLAGAYNEQFF. Here the CDR3 DNA reads TGTGCCAGCAGCTTGTTACTAGCGGGAGCCTACAATGAGCAGTTCTTC. The full variable domain, in which reference TRBV5-5 and TRBJ2-1 provide the parts outside the CDR3, is DAGVTQSPTHLIKTRGQQVTLRCSPISGHKSVSWYQQVLGQGPQFIFQYYEKEERGRGNFPDRFSARQFPNYSSELNVNALLLGDSALYLCASSLLLAGAYNEQFFGPGTRLTVL.

The rearrangement uses TRBV21-1 and TRBJ1-2. TRBV21-1 is a pseudogene. The CDR3 is made up of 15 amino acids. In DNA form, the CDR3 reads TGTGCCAGCAGCAAAGGAGGAGGGTTAGACTATGGCTACACCTTC. Encoded protein: CASSKGGGLDYGYTF.

V usage is TRBV27 and J usage is TRBJ1-1; D gene ambiguous. CDR1 and CDR2 (germline): MNHEY, SMNVEV (reference sequence). V was cut by 2 bases and J by 4 bases, with 11 bases left in between. The CDR3 runs to 14 residues. CDR3 DNA: TGTGCCAGCAGTTTACGTGCCGGGATCACTGAAGCTTTCTTT. As protein: CASSLRAGITEAFF.

The V call is TRBV7-9, the J call TRBJ1-1, with D possibly TRBD1 on 5 matching bases. The CDR3 loop spans 15 amino acids. CDR1 and CDR2 (germline): SEHNR, FQNEAQ (reference sequence). V lost 5 bases and J lost 0, with 13 bases in between. The CDR3 DNA is TGTGCCAGCAGCCACCGGGACCGAATGAACACTGAAGCTTTCTTT. Translating gives CASSHRDRMNTEAFF.